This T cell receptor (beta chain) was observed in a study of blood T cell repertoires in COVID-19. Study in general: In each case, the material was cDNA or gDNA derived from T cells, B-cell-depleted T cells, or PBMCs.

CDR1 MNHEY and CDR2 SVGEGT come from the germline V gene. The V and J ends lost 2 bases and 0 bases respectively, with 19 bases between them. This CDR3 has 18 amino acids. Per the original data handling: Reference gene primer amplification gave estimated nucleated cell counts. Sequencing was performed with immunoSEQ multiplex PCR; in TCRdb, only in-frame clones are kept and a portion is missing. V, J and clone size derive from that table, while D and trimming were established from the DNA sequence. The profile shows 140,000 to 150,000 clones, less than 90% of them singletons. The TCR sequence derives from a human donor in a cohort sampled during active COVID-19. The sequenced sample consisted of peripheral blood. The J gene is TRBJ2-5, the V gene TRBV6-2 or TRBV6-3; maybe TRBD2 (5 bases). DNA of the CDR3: TGTGCCAGCAGTTACACCCCGGGGAACGACCCGTACCAAGAGACCCAGTACTTC. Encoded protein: CASSYTPGNDPYQETQYF.